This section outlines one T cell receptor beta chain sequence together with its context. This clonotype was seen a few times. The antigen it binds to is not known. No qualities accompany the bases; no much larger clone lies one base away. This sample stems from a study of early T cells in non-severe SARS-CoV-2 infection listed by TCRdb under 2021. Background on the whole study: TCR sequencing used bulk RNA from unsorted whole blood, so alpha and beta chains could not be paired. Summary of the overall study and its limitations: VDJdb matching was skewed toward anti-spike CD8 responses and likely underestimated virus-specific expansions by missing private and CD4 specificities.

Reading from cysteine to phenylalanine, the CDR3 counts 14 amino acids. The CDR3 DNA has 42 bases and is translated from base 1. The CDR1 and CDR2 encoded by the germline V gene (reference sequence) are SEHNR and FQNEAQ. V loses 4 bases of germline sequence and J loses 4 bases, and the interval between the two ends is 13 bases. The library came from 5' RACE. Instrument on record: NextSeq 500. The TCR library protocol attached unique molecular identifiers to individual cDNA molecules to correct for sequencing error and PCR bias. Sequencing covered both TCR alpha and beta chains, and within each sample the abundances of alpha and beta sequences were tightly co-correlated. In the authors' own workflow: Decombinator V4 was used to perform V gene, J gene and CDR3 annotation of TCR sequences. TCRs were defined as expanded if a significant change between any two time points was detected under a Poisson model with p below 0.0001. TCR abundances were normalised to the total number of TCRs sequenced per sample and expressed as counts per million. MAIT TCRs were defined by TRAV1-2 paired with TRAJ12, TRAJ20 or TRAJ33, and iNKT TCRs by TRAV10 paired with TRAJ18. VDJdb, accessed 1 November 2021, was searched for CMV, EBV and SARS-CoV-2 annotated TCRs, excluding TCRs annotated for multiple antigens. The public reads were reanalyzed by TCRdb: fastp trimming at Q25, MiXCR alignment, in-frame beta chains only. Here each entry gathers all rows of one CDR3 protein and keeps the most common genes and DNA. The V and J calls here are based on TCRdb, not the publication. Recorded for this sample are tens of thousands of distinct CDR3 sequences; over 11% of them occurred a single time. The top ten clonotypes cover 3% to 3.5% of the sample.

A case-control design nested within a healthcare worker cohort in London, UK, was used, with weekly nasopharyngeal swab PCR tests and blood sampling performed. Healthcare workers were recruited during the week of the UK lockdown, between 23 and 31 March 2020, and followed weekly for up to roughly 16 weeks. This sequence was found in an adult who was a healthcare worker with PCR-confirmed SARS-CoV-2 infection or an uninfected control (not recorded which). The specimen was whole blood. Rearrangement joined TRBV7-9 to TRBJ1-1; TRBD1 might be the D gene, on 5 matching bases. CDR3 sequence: CASSSFAGLTEAFF. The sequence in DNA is TGTGCCAGCAGCTCCTTCGCGGGGCTCACTGAAGCTTTCTTT.